A selection of T cell receptor beta chains follows, all from one sample in a study of tumor and adjacent non-tumor tissue in lung cancer. MiXCR, applied by TCRdb to the multiplex PCR reads, yields one record per CDR3 protein. The repertoire holds under 250,000 distinct CDR3 sequences, with 71% as singletons. Sequenced: lung tumor tissue. These receptors all stem from a man between 60 and 75 years old with non-small cell lung cancer. The CDR3 runs from the conserved cysteine through the conserved F or W. The D gene is left open where the match is weak. Where a row states a size, it is once, few, many or the class of an expanded clone; other rows omit it.

D,size,J,V,DNA,CDR3
TRBD2,many,TRBJ2-2,TRBV20-1,TGCAGTGCTAGACGGACTAGCGAGGACACCGGGGAGCTGTTTTTT,CSARRTSEDTGELFF
.,.,TRBJ1-1,TRBV11-3,TGTGCCAGCATCTTACATGGAACTGAAGCTTTCTTT,CASILHGTEAFF
TRBD1,.,TRBJ2-3,TRBV11-2,TGTGCCAGCAGCCCTGCCGGGGGACAGGGCCCAGATACGCAGTGTTTT,CASSPAGGQGPDTQCF
.,few,TRBJ2-7,TRBV7-9,TGTGCCAGCAGCCCACCCGGGACTGCCATATCCGAGCAGTACTTC,CASSPPGTAISEQYF
.,.,TRBJ1-6,TRBV5-6,TGTCCCAGCAGCGAATGGTCAGCCAAAAATTCACACCTCCACTTT,CPSSEWSAKNSHLHF
TRBD1,.,TRBJ1-1,TRBV29-1,TGCAGCGCTAAAAGGACAGGAGTCTTTGGCACTGAAGCTTTCTTT,CSAKRTGVFGTEAFF
TRBD1,.,TRBJ1-2,TRBV11-3,TGTGCCAGCATCAAGCGACAGGGGGTCGGCTACACCTTC,CASIKRQGVGYTF
.,.,TRBJ1-1,TRBV6-1,TGTGTCAGCAGTAGGACACAGGACGCGACGGAAACTTTCTTT,CVSSRTQDATETFF
TRBD1,.,TRBJ1-2,TRBV28,TGTGCCAGCACGACAGGGGGGGGGGTTAACTGTGGCTACACCTTC,CASTTGGGVNCGYTF
.,.,TRBJ2-3,TRBV12-3/TRBV12-4,TGTGCCAGCATCCTACTAGTGGGGGGCCTCTACGGAGATACGCAGTATTTT,CASILLVGGLYGDTQYF
.,.,TRBJ2-5,TRBV20-1,TGCAGTGTTAGAGTGGGGGGTGAGACCCAGTACTTC,CSVRVGGETQYF
TRBD1,.,TRBJ2-5,TRBV20-1,TGCAGTGCGGGTCGTCCAGAAGGGGGCGAGACCCAGTACTTC,CSAGRPEGGETQYF
TRBD1,.,TRBJ1-5,TRBV4-1,TGCGCCAGCAGCCAAGGGACAGGGCTTAGGCAGCCTCAGCATTTT,CASSQGTGLRQPQHF
TRBD2,many,TRBJ2-5,TRBV4-2,TGTGCCAGCAGCCCGGTGAGCGGGGGGGCTCGAGAGACCCAGTACTTC,CASSPVSGGARETQYF
TRBD2,.,TRBJ2-5,TRBV4-1,TGCGCCAGCAGCCATAGGCCTAGCGGGACACAAGAGGCCCAGTACTTC,CASSHRPSGTQEAQYF
.,.,TRBJ1-4,TRBV11-2,TGTGCCAGCAGCTTATTGAGCGGCGGACCTAATGAAAAACTGTTTTTT,CASSLLSGGPNEKLFF
.,.,TRBJ2-1,TRBV20-1,TGCAGTGCTAGGCATAGTAGACAGTCGTCCTACAATGACCAGTTCTTC,CSARHSRQSSYNDQFF
.,.,TRBJ2-3,TRBV20-1,TGCAATGCTAGTATGGGGGGCGCCGGCACAGATACGCAGTATTTT,CNASMGGAGTDTQYF
TRBD1,.,TRBJ1-5,TRBV6-1,TGTGCCAGCAGTGGAGGGGGCAATGGCAATCAGCCCCAGCATTTT,CASSGGGNGNQPQHF
.,.,TRBJ2-1,TRBV20-1,TGCAGTGCAAGCAGGGGAAGCTCCTACAATGAGCAGTTCTTC,CSASRGSSYNEQFF
.,few,TRBJ2-1,TRBV20-1,TGCAGTGCCCCCCGGGACTTTGGAAATGAGCAGTTCTTC,CSAPRDFGNEQFF
.,.,TRBJ1-1,TRBV20-1,TGCAGTGACGCCTACTCCGCTGAAGCTTTCTTT,CSDAYSAEAFF
.,.,TRBJ2-7,TRBV11-1,TGTTCCAGCAGCGCTGGACAGCCACCCTCCTACAAGCAGTACTTC,CSSSAGQPPSYKQYF
TRBD2,few,TRBJ2-7,TRBV6-6,TGTGCCAGCAGGGAAACTAGCGGGAGCTCCTACGAGCAGTACTTC,CASRETSGSSYEQYF
.,many,TRBJ2-1,TRBV11-2,TGTGCCAGCAGCCAGGGCACCCCTGAGCAGTTCTTC,CASSQGTPEQFF
.,.,TRBJ2-1,TRBV11-2,TGTGCCAGCAGCCTCGGACGGAACTCCTCCTATAATGAGCAGTTCTTC,CASSLGRNSSYNEQFF
.,.,TRBJ2-1,TRBV11-1,TGTGCCAGCAGCTTAGGCCTGGATAGATACAATGAGCTGTTCTTC,CASSLGLDRYNELFF
.,few,TRBJ1-2,TRBV5-4,TGTGCCCTTAGCTACGTGGGGGGTCGAGGCTACACCTTC,CALSYVGGRGYTF
.,many,TRBJ2-1,TRBV28,TGTGCCAGCAGTTTCGGCGGAGAGGGGGGGATCTACAATGAGCAGTTCTTC,CASSFGGEGGIYNEQFF
.,many,TRBJ1-4,TRBV5-1,TGCGCCAGCAGCTTCCAGGGGAATCGTGAAAAACTGTTTTTT,CASSFQGNREKLFF
.,.,TRBJ2-1,TRBV5-5,TGTGCCAGCAGCCCAGACAGCCGCTACAATGAGCAGTTCTTC,CASSPDSRYNEQFF
TRBD1,.,TRBJ2-7,TRBV30,TGTGCCTGGATCCGGGACAGGGGGTCATGG,CAWIRDRGSW
.,.,TRBJ2-7,TRBV20-1,TGCAGTGCTAGAGCGGGCCGCGGGGCCTTCGAGCAGTGCTTC,CSARAGRGAFEQCF
.,.,TRBJ2-7,TRBV6-2/TRBV6-3,TGTGCCAGCAGTTACCCGCAAGTAGCGGTCGAGCAGTACTTC,CASSYPQVAVEQYF
.,few,TRBJ2-2,TRBV6-2/TRBV6-3,TGTGCCAGCAGTTACTTGGGGCCCGGGACCGGGGAGCTGTTTTTT,CASSYLGPGTGELFF
.,.,TRBJ1-4,TRBV20-1,TGCTGTGCCACAGGGCGGAGTGAAGAACTGTTTTTT,CCATGRSEELFF
TRBD1,few,TRBJ1-2,TRBV13,TGTGCCAGCAGCCTTACTCCCGGGGGGGACAGGGCCTATGGCTACGCCTTC,CASSLTPGGDRAYGYAF
TRBD2,few,TRBJ2-1,TRBV29-1,TGCGCCCTAAGCGGGGGGTCCTACAATGAGCAGTTCTTC,CALSGGSYNEQFF
.,many,TRBJ2-1,TRBV20-1,TGCAGTGCCGAGGGCAGGGGCCACAGGAATGAGCAGTTCTTC,CSAEGRGHRNEQFF
.,.,TRBJ1-1,TRBV7-3,TGTGCCAGCAACTTATCTAGCGGGAACACTGAAGCTTTCTTT,CASNLSSGNTEAFF